This TCR beta chain was observed in a study of blood T cell repertoires in COVID-19. Under the authors' procedure: Amplification of reference gene primers was used by the study to estimate nucleated cell counts. Profiling relied on immunoSEQ multiplex PCR, and the TCRdb table lists in-frame clones only, not all of them. The V and J calls and the clone size are those of that table, but D and trimming were determined from the DNA. The sample has approximately 330,000 clones; approximately 90% are singletons. The CDR3 is made up of 14 amino acids. V lost 5 bases and J 1 base, leaving 9 bases between the germline ends. Germline CDR1 and CDR2: SEHNR and FQNEAQ (reference sequence). In Seattle, patients joined the study during active infection and were tracked longitudinally.

V usage is TRBV7-9 and J usage is TRBJ1-3; maybe TRBD1 (6 bases). Sequenced sample: peripheral blood. The source of this sequence is a man aged 25 to 40 with COVID-19, enrolled during active disease. CDR3 region: CASSAQGSGNTIYF. Here the CDR3 DNA reads TGTGCCAGCAGCGCACAGGGTTCTGGAAACACCATATATTTT. Drawing the rest from reference TRBV7-9 and TRBJ1-3, the complete variable domain is DTGVSQNPRHKITKRGQNVTFRCDPISEHNRLYWYRQTLGQGPEFLTYFQNEAQLEKSRLLSDRFSAERPKGSFSTLEIQRTEQGDSAMYLCASSAQGSGNTIYFGEGSWLTVV.